One sample yielded the 25 T cell receptor beta chains listed below, sequenced in a study of OX40 agonist ivuxolimab in advanced cancers. The repertoire was sequenced with immunoSEQ multiplex PCR; TCRdb's copy has only in-frame clones and lacks some. The data contain 15,000 to 25,000 clones, approximately 83% of them seen just once; the ten biggest clones take up about half. The specimen comprised CD4+ or CD8+ T cells sorted from blood, sampled in a trial of the OX40 agonist ivuxolimab. The receptors originated from an adult with an advanced solid tumor such as melanoma, head and neck, liver or kidney cancer.

V and J are TRBV9 and TRBJ2-3; weak D call: TRBD2 (5 bases). CDR1 and CDR2 from the germline V gene are SGDLS and YYNGEE. Trimming took off 0 bases at V and 2 bases at J, with 7 bases between the two ends. The CDR3 length is 14 residues. Written as DNA, the CDR3 is TGTGCCAGCAGCGTAGGAGGGTTCACAGATACGCAGTATTTT. It specifies CASSVGGFTDTQYF.

This clone turned up a few times. Other DNA sequences in the same sample also yield this CDR3. The J gene is TRBJ1-1, the V gene TRBV4-3; the D is unclear. The CDR3 runs 13 residues. The V and J ends lost 3 bases and 0 bases respectively, with 5 bases between them. Germline CDR1 reads LGHNA; CDR2 reads YSLEER. CDR3 nucleotide sequence: TGCGCCAGCAGCCAGACAATGAACACTGAAGCTTTCTTT. Residues: CASSQTMNTEAFF.

The chain uses TRBV27 and TRBJ2-7, with 11 bases fitting TRBD2. V shed 5 bases, J shed 3 bases, and the junction held 9 bases outside the gene matches. Germline CDR1 and CDR2: MNHEY and SMNVEV (reference sequence). The CDR3 runs 16 residues. Written as DNA, the CDR3 is TGTGCCAGCAGTCCGACTAGCGGGGAATTCATCTACGAGCAGTACTTC. It specifies CASSPTSGEFIYEQYF.

V is TRBV28 and J is TRBJ2-1, with D unresolved. The V end was cut by 3 bases, the J end by 8 bases, with 8 bases between. Germline V gene sequence: CDR1 MDHEN, CDR2 SYDVKM. The CDR3 is 12 residues long. The CDR3 bases are TGTGCCAGCAGTTTGCCATACGATGAGCAGTTCTTC. Protein: CASSLPYDEQFF.

The rearrangement uses TRBV7-9 and TRBJ2-7; D may be TRBD1 (7 bases). Trimming shortened V by 6 bases and J by 3 bases, and 21 bases separated the two germline ends. The CDR3 length is 16 residues. Germline V gives CDR1 SEHNR, CDR2 FQNEAQ (reference sequence). CDR3 bases: TGTGCCAGCAGGGGCCCCCGAGACAGGGAGGTCTACGAGCAGTACTTC. Translating gives CASRGPRDREVYEQYF.

This clone was detected only a few times. This chain links TRBV4-3 with TRBJ1-1; D is undetermined. In germline, CDR1 is LGHNA, CDR2 YSLEER. CDR3 length: 12 amino acids. V dropped 0 bases and J dropped 7 bases, with 6 bases sitting between them. The CDR3 region is CASSQDRVEAFF. CDR3 coding DNA: TGCGCCAGCAGCCAAGATCGGGTTGAAGCTTTCTTT.

This clone has more than one count but fewer than ten. The chain links TRBV27 to TRBJ2-3; D ambiguous. The CDR3 covers 16 residues. Trimming stripped 8 bases from V and 1 base from J, with 19 bases between. Germline CDR1 is MNHEY and CDR2 is SMNVEV (reference sequence). CDR3 DNA sequence: TGTGCCAGCGACTCCAAATTCATGGGTGGCACAGATACGCAGTATTTT. It is translated as CASDSKFMGGTDTQYF.

This rearrangement joins TRBV28 to TRBJ1-2; 7 nucleotides align to TRBD1. CDR1 MDHEN and CDR2 SYDVKM come from the germline V gene. The trim removed 6 bases at V and 0 bases at J, leaving 13 bases unmatched. This CDR3 contains 17 residues. CDR3 residues: CASSLAGFQGANYGYTF. CDR3 nucleotide sequence: TGTGCCAGCAGCTTAGCCGGGTTCCAGGGGGCTAACTATGGCTACACCTTC.

This chain links TRBV28 with TRBJ2-2, with D perhaps TRBD1 (6 bases). CDR3 length equals 14 residues. Trimming took off 8 bases at V and 1 base at J, with 11 bases between the two ends. Germline V gives CDR1 MDHEN, CDR2 SYDVKM. This CDR3 is CASSQGRNTGELFF. The CDR3 coding sequence is TGTGCCAGCTCCCAGGGGCGGAACACCGGGGAGCTGTTTTTT.

The chain couples TRBV7-9 to TRBJ2-4; the D is unclear. Germline V lookup: CDR1 SEHNR, CDR2 FQNEAQ (reference sequence). The CDR3 sequence is 13 residues long. With 5 bases removed from V and 5 bases from J, the gap between germline ends came to 10 bases. CDR3 nucleotide sequence: TGTGCCAGCAGCAAGGTCGGAGAAAACATTCAGTACTTC. Translated: CASSKVGENIQYF. The complete variable domain, with remaining parts taken from reference TRBV7-9 and TRBJ2-4, reads DTGVSQNPRHKITKRGQNVTFRCDPISEHNRLYWYRQTLGQGPEFLTYFQNEAQLEKSRLLSDRFSAERPKGSFSTLEIQRTEQGDSAMYLCASSKVGENIQYFGAGTRLSVL.

This chain joins TRBV27 and TRBJ2-1, with 11 bases aligning to TRBD2. The trim removed 5 bases at V and 7 bases at J, leaving 7 bases unmatched. Germline CDR1 reads MNHEY; CDR2 reads SMNVEV (reference sequence). CDR3 length: 15 residues. The CDR3 DNA reads as TGTGCCAGCAGTAAACTAGCGGGGGCCAAAAATGAGCAGTTCTTC. Encoded protein: CASSKLAGAKNEQFF.

The CDR3 nucleotides are TGTGCCAGCAGCTTAGGTGTAGGGGGCAGCGATCAGCCCCAGCATTTT. This gives the protein CASSLGVGGSDQPQHF. The chain uses TRBV7-6 and TRBJ1-5; 7 bases match TRBD1. Germline V CDR1 and CDR2: SGHVS, FNYEAQ. The CDR3 totals 16 residues. V was clipped by 1 base and J by 5 bases; unmatched bases: 8.

The rearrangement joins TRBV7-9 to TRBJ2-1, with a weak D call TRBD1 (6 bases). The CDR3 consists of 15 residues. Trimming removed 0 bases from V and 7 bases from J, with 13 bases in between. The germline CDR1 and CDR2 sequences are SEHNR and FQNEAQ (reference sequence). CDR3 in DNA: TGTGCCAGCAGCTTAGCACAGGGAAAACTAAATGAGCAGTTCTTC. Translation: CASSLAQGKLNEQFF.

Here the CDR3 DNA reads TGTGCCAGCAGCTTGCGGGAGGACTATGGCTACACCTTC. It encodes CASSLREDYGYTF. This chain uses TRBV4-2 with TRBJ1-2; unclear D gene. V was trimmed by 5 bases and J by 3 bases, leaving 10 bases between them. CDR3 length: 13 residues. CDR1 is LGHNA and CDR2 is YNFKEQ in the germline V gene.

The rearrangement joins TRBV7-3 to TRBJ2-7, with D hard to call. Germline CDR1 is SGHTA and CDR2 is FQGTGA. Trimming cost V 5 bases and J 5 bases, with 16 bases left between them. This CDR3 region has 14 residues. The CDR3 loop is CASSLNDGRHEQYF. CDR3 DNA: TGTGCCAGCAGCCTGAACGACGGTCGTCACGAGCAGTACTTC.

V is TRBV7-9 and J is TRBJ2-1, with 13 bases fitting TRBD2. Germline loops: CDR1 SEHNR, CDR2 FQNEAQ (reference sequence). CDR3 length equals 19 residues. Trimming removed 4 bases from V and 2 bases from J; junction bases left unmatched: 11. CDR3 sequence: CASSSPLAGGRGAYNEQFF. CDR3 nucleotide sequence: TGTGCCAGCAGCTCGCCACTAGCGGGGGGGCGCGGCGCCTACAATGAGCAGTTCTTC.

The sample holds one count of this clone. The CDR3: CASSVVLLATMDTQYF. The CDR3 bases are TGTGCCAGCAGCGTAGTACTCCTAGCCACCATGGATACGCAGTATTTT. This chain uses TRBV9 with TRBJ2-3, with D possibly matching TRBD2 (5 bases). CDR1 is SGDLS, CDR2 YYNGEE, per germline. The CDR3 spans 16 residues. The V end lost 0 bases, the J end lost 6 bases, and 17 bases lay between the germline ends.

This sequence joins TRBV6-6 and TRBJ1-3; TRBD1 matches at 8 bases. There are 15 residues in the CDR3. CDR1 is MNHNY, CDR2 SVGAGI, per germline (reference sequence). J gave up 8 bases and V 0 bases, and 6 bases lay outside the gene matches. This CDR3 is CASSYSDRVWDTIYF. The DNA of the CDR3 is TGTGCCAGCAGTTACTCGGACAGGGTTTGGGACACCATATATTTT.

This chain connects TRBV2 to TRBJ2-1; TRBD1 is a possible D gene (6 bases). Germline CDR1 reads SNHLY; CDR2 reads FYNNEI. The V gene lost 4 bases and the J gene lost 7 bases, with 17 bases spanning the gap. This CDR3 comprises 15 residues. CDR3 sequence reads: CASSAQARGKNEQFF. The DNA for the CDR3 is TGTGCCAGCAGTGCCCAAGCCAGGGGAAAGAATGAGCAGTTCTTC.

The DNA for the CDR3 is TGTGCCAGCAGCGTATCGGGGCCCGGGGAGCTGTTTTTT. This encodes CASSVSGPGELFF. V and J are TRBV9 and TRBJ2-2; D assignment may be TRBD1 or TRBD2 (5 bases each). CDR3 length: 13 residues. CDR1 and CDR2 from the germline V gene are SGDLS and YYNGEE. Trimming removed 1 base from V and 6 bases from J, with 7 bases in between.

J is TRBJ2-7 and V is TRBV27; 7 nucleotides line up with TRBD1. The V gene end was trimmed by 2 bases and the J gene end by 2 bases; junction bases not matched to a gene: 3. Germline V CDR1 and CDR2: MNHEY, SMNVEV (reference sequence). The CDR3 contains 14 residues. The CDR3 reads CASSLPGQPYEQYF. DNA for the CDR3: TGTGCCAGCAGTTTACCGGGACAGCCCTACGAGCAGTACTTC.

The genes are TRBV10-3 and TRBJ2-1, with D perhaps matching TRBD1 (7 bases). CDR3 length: 16 amino acids. With 0 bases removed from V and 7 bases from J, the gap between germline ends came to 16 bases. The V gene's germline CDR1 is ENHRY and CDR2 SYGVKD. CDR3 protein: CAISESGGGGENEQFF. The CDR3 coding sequence is TGTGCCATCAGTGAGTCGGGAGGAGGGGGCGAGAATGAGCAGTTCTTC.

The CDR3 DNA reads as TGTGCCAGCAGTCTCTACAGGGGCCGAGAGACCCAGTACTTC. The encoded protein is CASSLYRGRETQYF. The rearrangement joins TRBV27 to TRBJ2-5; 7 nucleotides align to TRBD1. J gave up 4 bases and V 5 bases, and 7 bases lay outside the gene matches. Looked up from germline, CDR1 is MNHEY and CDR2 is SMNVEV (reference sequence). This CDR3 is built from 14 residues.

This clone appeared a few times. V usage is TRBV2 and J usage is TRBJ2-5, with D possibly matching TRBD1 (6 bases). This CDR3 contains 16 residues. Trimming stripped 2 bases from V and 1 base from J, with 14 bases between. From germline, CDR1 is SNHLY and CDR2 FYNNEI. CDR3 bases: TGTGCCAGCAGTGAATCAGGGGCGGGCGCCCAAGAGACCCAGTACTTC. Amino acids: CASSESGAGAQETQYF.

The CDR3 here is CASSLVKNFYGYTF. The CDR3, as DNA: TGTGCCAGCAGCTTAGTAAAGAATTTCTATGGCTACACCTTC. The chain uses TRBV7-9 and TRBJ1-2; D ambiguous. Germline CDR1 is SEHNR and CDR2 is FQNEAQ (reference sequence). Deletions cut 1 base from V and 4 bases from J, with 10 bases between. This CDR3 spans 14 amino acids.